Listed below are T cell receptor beta chains from one sample, sequenced in a study of sequential checkpoint blockade in melanoma. Clones were sequenced by immunoSEQ multiplex PCR, and TCRdb holds only the in-frame ones, with some missing. The sample contains under 3,000 clones, more than 12% of which appear only once. The specimen was tumor tissue (inferred from file names), collected from a patient given nivolumab and ipilimumab in sequence. The source of these receptors is a human donor with melanoma. Both conserved end residues are part of each CDR3. D genes are given only for firm matches. Size is omitted from some rows. Given values are once, few, many or a class for expanded clones.

d_call	j_call	v_call	clone_size	cdr3_aa	cdr3_nt
NA	TRBJ1-1	TRBV19	few	CASSSLTGLSSTEAFF	TGTGCCAGTAGTAGCCTAACGGGACTATCATCCACTGAAGCTTTCTTT
NA	TRBJ2-2	TRBV28	NA	CASNPGTPNTGELFF	TGTGCCAGCAACCCCGGGACACCTAACACCGGGGAGCTGTTTTTT
TRBD2	TRBJ2-5	TRBV12-5	NA	CASSPFGGVETQYF	TGTGCTAGTTCTCCCTTCGGGGGGGTAGAGACCCAGTACTTC
NA	TRBJ1-5	TRBV6-8	few	CASQGWTGNQPQHF	TGTGCCAGCCAGGGGTGGACAGGCAATCAGCCCCAGCATTTT
TRBD2	TRBJ2-3	TRBV11-3	few	CASSLDLAGGTDTQYF	TGTGCCAGCAGTCTTGACCTAGCGGGGGGCACAGATACGCAGTATTTT
NA	TRBJ1-2	TRBV14	large	CASSQDRIRYTF	TGTGCCAGCAGCCAAGATAGGATCAGGTACACCTTC
TRBD1	TRBJ1-4	TRBV11-3	medium-sized	CASSLQGAGREKLFF	TGTGCCAGCAGCTTGCAGGGGGCAGGGCGAGAAAAACTGTTTTTT
NA	TRBJ1-1	TRBV19	large	CASSAGVNTEAFF	TGTGCCAGTAGCGCGGGAGTGAACACTGAAGCTTTCTTT
NA	TRBJ1-6	TRBV6-8	medium-sized	CASSMAWDSPLHF	TGTGCCAGCAGCATGGCCTGGGATTCACCCCTCCACTTT
TRBD1	TRBJ1-1	TRBV5-1	NA	CASSLDRGVGTEAFF	TGCGCCAGCAGCTTGGACAGGGGAGTTGGCACTGAAGCTTTCTTT